This passage covers 17 T cell receptor beta chains from one sample sequenced in a study of shared clonotypes between healthy human individuals. TCRdb keeps only in-frame clones here, not all; method: immunoSEQ multiplex PCR. The data show a few million clones, with 90% to 97% seen just once and more than 0.1% held by the top ten. Sequencing was done on a sample of naive CD4+ T cells sorted from blood. Indicated subset: CD45RA+ positively selected. All receptors derive from a man younger than 35 in good health.

The J gene is TRBJ2-5, the V gene TRBV5-8, with D hard to call. Per the germline V gene, CDR1 is SGHTS and CDR2 is YDEGEE. V shed 1 base and J shed 1 base, with 8 bases lying between them. This CDR3 is built from 14 residues. CDR3 sequence (DNA): TGTGCCAGCAGCTTGCTACACAGCCAAGAGACCCAGTACTTC. Protein sequence: CASSLLHSQETQYF.

The chain has TRBV1 and TRBJ2-1; the table's D gene call, TRBD2, was not cross checked with the DNA. TRBV1 is noted as a pseudogene. This CDR3 has 17 residues. CDR3: CTSSQALWRDVNNEQFF. The CDR3 coding sequence is TGCACCAGCAGCCAAGCCCTTTGGCGGGACGTGAACAATGAGCAGTTCTTC.

This rearrangement joins TRBV5-4 to TRBJ2-5, with 7 bases matching TRBD2. The CDR3 is 16 residues long. The germline gives CDR1 SGHNT, CDR2 YYREEE (reference sequence). V was clipped by 0 bases and J by 4 bases; unmatched bases: 9. The CDR3 loop reads CASSLASRGFRETQYF. The CDR3 nucleotides read TGTGCCAGCAGCTTGGCTTCGCGGGGGTTCCGAGAGACCCAGTACTTC.

The chain joins TRBV7-9 to TRBJ1-2; 9 bases match TRBD1. The CDR3 is 15 amino acids. V lost 5 bases to trimming and J lost 5 bases; unmatched junction nucleotides: 9. The germline V gene encodes CDR1 SEHNR and CDR2 FQNEAQ (reference sequence). The CDR3 nucleotides are TGTGCCAGCAGCCCACGCCGGGACAGGGCATATGGCTACACCTTC. Its translation: CASSPRRDRAYGYTF.

The rearrangement joins TRBV18 to TRBJ2-7; 7 bases map to TRBD1. Trimming cost V 1 base and J 6 bases; bases outside gene matches: 6. The CDR3 runs 14 residues. Per the germline V gene, CDR1 is KGHSH and CDR2 is LQKENI. The CDR3 reads CASSPLGTALEQYF. Here the CDR3 DNA reads TGTGCCAGCTCACCACTCGGGACAGCGCTCGAGCAGTACTTC.

The genes are TRBV18 and TRBJ1-5, with 10 nucleotides matching TRBD1. The CDR3 is 14 amino acids. V was pared by 2 bases and J by 7 bases, with 2 bases of the junction left unmatched. Germline V gives CDR1 KGHSH, CDR2 LQKENI. The CDR3 is CASSPDRGRQPQHF. CDR3 in DNA: TGTGCCAGCTCACCAGACAGGGGGCGACAGCCCCAGCATTTT.

The sample holds many counts of this clone. The same CDR3 is also encoded by other DNA sequences in this sample. V is TRBV6-6 and J is TRBJ1-5; TRBD1 agrees at 8 bases. The CDR3 consists of 16 residues. Germline V lookup: CDR1 MNHNY, CDR2 SVGAGI (reference sequence). With V trimmed by 7 bases and J by 2 bases, 10 bases remained unmatched. The CDR3 DNA reads TGTGCCAGCAACTCCCGGCAGACAGGGGGCAATCAGCCCCAGCATTTT. Its protein is CASNSRQTGGNQPQHF.

This clone showed up just once. Other DNA variants within this sample encode the same CDR3. This chain connects TRBV5-6 to TRBJ1-6; 7 bases are shared with TRBD1. The length of the CDR3 is 13 residues. The trim removed 0 bases at V and 10 bases at J, leaving 1 base unmatched. CDR1 and CDR2 from the germline V gene are SGHDT and YYEEEE. CDR3 sequence: CASSLGGGSPLHF. The CDR3, as DNA: TGTGCCAGCAGCTTGGGAGGGGGCTCACCCCTCCACTTT.

This chain uses TRBV19 with TRBJ1-4; D gene uncertain. Germline V gene lookup returns CDR1 LNHDA and CDR2 SQIVND (reference sequence). CDR3 size: 14 residues. V was trimmed by 6 bases and J by 0 bases, leaving 8 bases between them. The CDR3 spells CASRDGTTNEKLFF. The CDR3 DNA follows: TGTGCCAGTAGGGACGGGACAACTAATGAAAAACTGTTTTTT.

Details on this clone: Other nucleotide sequences from this sample produce the same CDR3. V and J are TRBV6-5 and TRBJ1-2; 7 nucleotides match TRBD1. Germline values: CDR1 MNHEY, CDR2 SVGAGI. This CDR3 has 12 residues. The V gene end was trimmed by 6 bases and the J gene end by 4 bases; junction bases not matched to a gene: 2. This CDR3 is CASSRDSYGYTF. The DNA of the CDR3 is TGTGCCAGCAGCCGGGACAGCTATGGCTACACCTTC.

The rearrangement uses TRBV5-1 and TRBJ2-7; 7 bases are shared with TRBD1. Germline V CDR1 and CDR2: SGHRS, YFSETQ. With V trimmed by 0 bases and J by 0 bases, 3 bases remained unmatched. The CDR3 is 15 residues long. CDR3 sequence reads: CASSLDAGGSYEQYF. CDR3 sequence (DNA): TGCGCCAGCAGCTTGGATGCAGGGGGCTCCTACGAGCAGTACTTC.

This clone occurred once. The CDR3 here is CASSGTSGSEQFF. The CDR3 bases are TGTGCCAGCAGTGGGACTAGCGGGAGTGAGCAGTTCTTC. V usage is TRBV9 and J usage is TRBJ2-1, with 14 nucleotides matching TRBD2. Germline assignment: CDR1 SGDLS and CDR2 YYNGEE. V gave up 5 bases and J gave up 9 bases; unmatched junction bases: 1. This CDR3 is built from 13 residues. Combining the CDR3 with reference TRBV9 and TRBJ2-1 gives the whole variable domain DSGVTQTPKHLITATGQRVTLRCSPRSGDLSVYWYQQSLDQGLQFLIQYYNGEERAKGNILERFSAQQFPDLHSELNLSSLELGDSALYFCASSGTSGSEQFFGPGTRLTVL.

This clone was observed once. The J gene is TRBJ2-1, the V gene TRBV9; D call uncertain. The CDR3 spans 18 residues. Germline assignment: CDR1 SGDLS and CDR2 YYNGEE. Trimming removed 1 base from V and 0 bases from J, with 17 bases in between. CDR3 sequence (DNA): TGTGCCAGCAGCGTAAAGCATGGGGTGGGAAGCTCCTACAATGAGCAGTTCTTC. Translating gives CASSVKHGVGSSYNEQFF.

The chain combines TRBV18 with TRBJ2-1, with 11 nucleotides matching TRBD2. There are 17 residues in the CDR3. The germline V gene has CDR1 KGHSH and CDR2 LQKENI. Trimming removed 4 bases from V and 6 bases from J; junction bases left unmatched: 11. CDR3 loop: CASSLSSGGAIVNEQFF. The CDR3 DNA sequence: TGTGCCAGCTCACTAAGTAGCGGGGGGGCCATCGTCAATGAGCAGTTCTTC.

This rearrangement joins TRBV5-5 to TRBJ2-7, with TRBD2 identical over 9 bases. Germline V gives CDR1 SGHKS, CDR2 YYEKEE (reference sequence). Unmatched junction bases numbered 4, after V lost 3 bases and J lost 0 bases. The CDR3 covers 15 residues. The CDR3 is CASSWTSVFSYEQYF. For the CDR3, the DNA is TGTGCCAGCAGCTGGACTAGCGTATTCTCCTACGAGCAGTACTTC.

The chain combines TRBV4-2 with TRBJ2-3; possible D gene TRBD2, 5 bases. V lost 2 bases and J 0 bases, leaving 12 bases between the germline ends. Germline V gene sequence: CDR1 LGHNA, CDR2 YNFKEQ. This CDR3 has 16 amino acids. CDR3 in amino acids: CASSQSFGLSTDTQYF. CDR3 sequence (DNA): TGTGCCAGCAGCCAAAGCTTTGGACTCAGCACAGATACGCAGTATTTT.

The chain has TRBV30 and TRBJ2-5; tentatively, D is TRBD2 (5 bases). V was cut by 4 bases and J by 2 bases, with 8 bases left in between. Germline V gene lookup returns CDR1 GTSNPN and CDR2 SVGIG (reference sequence). This CDR3 spans 12 amino acids. CDR3 nucleotides: TGTGCCTGGAAACAGCGGCAAGAGACCCAGTACTTC. Its protein product is CAWKQRQETQYF.